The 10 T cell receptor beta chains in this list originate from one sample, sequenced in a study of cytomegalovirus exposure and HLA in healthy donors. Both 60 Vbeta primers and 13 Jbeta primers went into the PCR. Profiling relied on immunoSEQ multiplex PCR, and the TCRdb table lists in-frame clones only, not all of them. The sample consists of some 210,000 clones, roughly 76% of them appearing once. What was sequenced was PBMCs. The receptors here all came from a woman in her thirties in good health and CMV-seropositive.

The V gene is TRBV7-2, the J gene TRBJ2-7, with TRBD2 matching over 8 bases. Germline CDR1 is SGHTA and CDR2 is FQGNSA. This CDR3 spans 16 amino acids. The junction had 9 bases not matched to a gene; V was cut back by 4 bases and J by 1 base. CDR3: CASSSSGSSASYEQYF. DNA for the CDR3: TGTGCCAGCAGCTCCAGCGGGAGCTCTGCTTCCTACGAGCAGTACTTC.

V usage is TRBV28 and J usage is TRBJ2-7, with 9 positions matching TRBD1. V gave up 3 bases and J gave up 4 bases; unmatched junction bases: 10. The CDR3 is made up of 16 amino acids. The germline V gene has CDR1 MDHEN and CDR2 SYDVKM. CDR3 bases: TGTGCCAGCAGTTTTGCACCCGGGACAGGGACATACGAGCAGTACTTC. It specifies CASSFAPGTGTYEQYF. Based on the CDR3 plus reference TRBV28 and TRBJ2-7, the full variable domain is DVKVTQSSRYLVKRTGEKVFLECVQDMDHENMFWYRQDPGLGLRLIYFSYDVKMKEKGDIPEGYSVSREKKERFSLILESASTNQTSMYLCASSFAPGTGTYEQYFGPGTRLTVT.

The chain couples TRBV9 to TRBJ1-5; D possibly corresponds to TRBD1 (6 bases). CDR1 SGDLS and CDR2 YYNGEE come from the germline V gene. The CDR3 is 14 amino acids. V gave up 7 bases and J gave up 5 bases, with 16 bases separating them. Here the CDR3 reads CASGRGEGDQPQHF. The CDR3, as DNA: TGTGCCAGCGGTCGGGGGGAGGGGGATCAGCCCCAGCATTTT.

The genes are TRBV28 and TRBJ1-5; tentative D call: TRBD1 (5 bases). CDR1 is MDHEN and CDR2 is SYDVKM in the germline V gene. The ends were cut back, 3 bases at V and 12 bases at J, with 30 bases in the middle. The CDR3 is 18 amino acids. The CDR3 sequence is CASSLIGARGRRNQGQHF. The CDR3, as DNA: TGTGCCAGCAGTTTGATCGGGGCGCGGGGACGAAGAAATCAGGGCCAGCATTTT.

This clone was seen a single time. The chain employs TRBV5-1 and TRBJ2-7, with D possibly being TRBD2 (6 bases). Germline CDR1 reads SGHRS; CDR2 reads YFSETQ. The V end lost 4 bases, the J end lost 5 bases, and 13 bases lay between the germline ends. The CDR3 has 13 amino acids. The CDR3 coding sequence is TGCGCCAGCAGCGGGGGAGGAGGGGACGAGCAGTACTTC. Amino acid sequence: CASSGGGGDEQYF.

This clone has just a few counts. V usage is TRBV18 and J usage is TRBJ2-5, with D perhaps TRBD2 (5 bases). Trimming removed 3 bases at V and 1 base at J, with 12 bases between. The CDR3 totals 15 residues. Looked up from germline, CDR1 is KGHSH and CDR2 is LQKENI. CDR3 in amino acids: CASSPVARVQETQYF. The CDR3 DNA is TGTGCCAGCTCACCGGTGGCGAGGGTCCAAGAGACCCAGTACTTC.

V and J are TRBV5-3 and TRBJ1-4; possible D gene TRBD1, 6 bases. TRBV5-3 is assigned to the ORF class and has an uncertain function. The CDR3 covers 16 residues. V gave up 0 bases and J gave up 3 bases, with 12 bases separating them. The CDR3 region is CARSLAGKGANEKLFF. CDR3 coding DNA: TGTGCCAGAAGCTTGGCTGGGAAGGGGGCTAATGAAAAACTGTTTTTT.

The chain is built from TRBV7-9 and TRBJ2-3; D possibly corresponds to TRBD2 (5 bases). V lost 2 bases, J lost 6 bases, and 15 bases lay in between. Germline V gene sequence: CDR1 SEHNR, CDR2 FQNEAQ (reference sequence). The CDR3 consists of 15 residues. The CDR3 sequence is CASSLLGHPGDTQYF. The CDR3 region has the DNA TGTGCCAGCAGCTTACTCGGCCACCCGGGGGATACGCAGTATTTT. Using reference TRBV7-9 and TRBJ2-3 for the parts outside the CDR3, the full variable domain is DTGVSQNPRHKITKRGQNVTFRCDPISEHNRLYWYRQTLGQGPEFLTYFQNEAQLEKSRLLSDRFSAERPKGSFSTLEIQRTEQGDSAMYLCASSLLGHPGDTQYFGPGTRLTVL.

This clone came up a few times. CDR3 DNA: TGTGCCAGTAGTACAGGGATAGGACAGCCCCAGCATTTT. This codes for CASSTGIGQPQHF. The gene calls are TRBV19 and TRBJ1-5; TRBD1 is a possible D gene (5 bases). V lost 4 bases, J lost 7 bases, and 11 bases lay in between. The CDR3 spans 13 residues. Germline-derived CDR1 and CDR2 are LNHDA and SQIVND (reference sequence).

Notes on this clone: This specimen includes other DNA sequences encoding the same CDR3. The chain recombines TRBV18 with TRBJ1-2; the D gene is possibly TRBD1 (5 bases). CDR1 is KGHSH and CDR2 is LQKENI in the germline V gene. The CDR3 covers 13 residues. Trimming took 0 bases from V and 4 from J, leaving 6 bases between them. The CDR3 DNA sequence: TGTGCCAGCTCACCACCCGACAGCTATGGCTACACCTTC. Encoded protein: CASSPPDSYGYTF.